The clone carrying this T cell receptor beta chain was counted between two and nine times. These data originate in a study of patients and donors after allogeneic stem cell transplantation. Looked up from germline, CDR1 is MNHEY and CDR2 is SVGAGI. Trimming left V 5 bases short and J 0 bases short, with 4 bases between. The CDR3 has 12 residues. TCRdb ran MiXCR on the RT-PCR reads and lists one entry per CDR3 protein. The sample includes 150,000 to 200,000 distinct CDR3 sequences, approximately 24% of them seen just once. Sequencing was carried out using blood, either unsorted or a sorted T cell fraction (not recorded which). This sequence was found in a human donor who was either an allogeneic HSCT recipient or a stem cell or donor lymphocyte infusion donor (not recorded which). It is not recorded whose cells these are; they may come from a transplant donor. The chain employs TRBV6-5 and TRBJ2-5, with D uncertain. CDR3 in amino acids: CASSPDQETQYF. CDR3 bases: TGTGCCAGCAGTCCGGACCAAGAGACCCAGTACTTC.